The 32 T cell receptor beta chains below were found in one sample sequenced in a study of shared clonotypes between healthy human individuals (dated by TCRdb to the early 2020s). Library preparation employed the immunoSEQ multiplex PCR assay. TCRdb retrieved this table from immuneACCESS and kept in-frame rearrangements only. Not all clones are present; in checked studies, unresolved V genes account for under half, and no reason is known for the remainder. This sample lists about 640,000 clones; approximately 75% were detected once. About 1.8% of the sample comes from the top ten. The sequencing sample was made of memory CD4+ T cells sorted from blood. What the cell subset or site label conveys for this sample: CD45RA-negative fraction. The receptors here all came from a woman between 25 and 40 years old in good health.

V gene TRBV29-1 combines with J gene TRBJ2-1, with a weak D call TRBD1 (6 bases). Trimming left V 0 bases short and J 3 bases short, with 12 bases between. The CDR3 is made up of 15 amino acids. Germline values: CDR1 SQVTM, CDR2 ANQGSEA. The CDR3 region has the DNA TGCAGCGTTGAAGAGTCCAGGGGCTTCTACAATGAGCAGTTCTTC. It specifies CSVEESRGFYNEQFF.

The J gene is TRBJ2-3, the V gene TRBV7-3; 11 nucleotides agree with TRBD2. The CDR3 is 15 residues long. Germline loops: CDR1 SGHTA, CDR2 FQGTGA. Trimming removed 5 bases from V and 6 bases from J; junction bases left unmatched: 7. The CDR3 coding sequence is TGTGCCAGCAGCGCCACTAGCGGGAGATATGATACGCAGTATTTT. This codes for CASSATSGRYDTQYF.

CDR3 region: CASSLFPGTEAFF. CDR3 nucleotide sequence: TGTGCCAGCAGCTTATTCCCGGGCACTGAAGCTTTCTTT. The chain joins TRBV11-3 to TRBJ1-1; D ambiguous. The V gene lost 2 bases and the J gene lost 4 bases, with 8 bases spanning the gap. Per the germline V gene, CDR1 is SGHNT and CDR2 is YENEEA. This CDR3 contains 13 residues.

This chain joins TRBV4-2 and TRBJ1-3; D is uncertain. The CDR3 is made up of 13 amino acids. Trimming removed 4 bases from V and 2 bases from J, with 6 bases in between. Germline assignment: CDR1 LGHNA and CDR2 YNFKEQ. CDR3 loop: CASSRLAGNTIYF. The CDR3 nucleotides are TGTGCCAGCAGCCGGTTAGCTGGAAACACCATATATTTT.

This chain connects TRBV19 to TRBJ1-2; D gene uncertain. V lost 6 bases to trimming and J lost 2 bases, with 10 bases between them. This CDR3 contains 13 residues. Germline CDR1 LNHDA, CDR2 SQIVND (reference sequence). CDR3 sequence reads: CASRFGGNYGYTF. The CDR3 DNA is TGTGCCAGTAGGTTTGGAGGGAACTATGGCTACACCTTC. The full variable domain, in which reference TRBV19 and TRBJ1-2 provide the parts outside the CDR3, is DGGITQSPKYLFRKEGQNVTLSCEQNLNHDAMYWYRQDPGQGLRLIYYSQIVNDFQKGDIAEGYSVSREKKESFPLTVTSAQKNPTAFYLCASRFGGNYGYTFGSGTRLTVV.

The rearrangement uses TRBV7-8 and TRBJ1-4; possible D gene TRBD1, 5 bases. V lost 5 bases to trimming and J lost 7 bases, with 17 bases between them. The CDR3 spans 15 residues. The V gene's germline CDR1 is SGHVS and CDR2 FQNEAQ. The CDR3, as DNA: TGTGCCAGCAGCCTCCCCAGGGCAAGGGGTGAAAAACTGTTTTTT. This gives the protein CASSLPRARGEKLFF. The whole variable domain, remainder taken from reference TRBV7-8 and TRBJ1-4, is GAGVSQSPRYKVAKRGQDVALRCDPISGHVSLFWYQQALGQGPEFLTYFQNEAQLDKSGLPSDRFFAERPEGSVSTLKIQRTQQEDSAVYLCASSLPRARGEKLFFGSGTQLSVL.

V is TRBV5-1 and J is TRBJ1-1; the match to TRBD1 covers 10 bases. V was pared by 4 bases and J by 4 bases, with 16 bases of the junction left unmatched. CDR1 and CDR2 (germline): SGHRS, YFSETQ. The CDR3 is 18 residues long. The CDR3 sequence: CASSVNPPGTGASTEAFF. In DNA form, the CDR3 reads TGCGCCAGCAGCGTAAATCCTCCAGGGACAGGGGCGAGCACTGAAGCTTTCTTT.

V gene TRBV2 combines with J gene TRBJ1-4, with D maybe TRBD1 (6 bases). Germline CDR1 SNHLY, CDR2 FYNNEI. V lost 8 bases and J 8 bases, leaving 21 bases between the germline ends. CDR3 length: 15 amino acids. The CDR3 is CASGRRGVASEKLFF. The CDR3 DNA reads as TGTGCCAGCGGCCGGAGGGGGGTTGCTTCCGAAAAACTGTTTTTT.

CDR3 bases: TGTGCCAGCAGCCCCTCGATAGGGAACTATGGCTACACCTTC. Translated: CASSPSIGNYGYTF. This rearrangement joins TRBV11-1 to TRBJ1-2, with D unclear. The V end lost 5 bases, the J end lost 2 bases, and 12 bases lay between the germline ends. Germline CDR1 SGHAT, CDR2 FQDESV (reference sequence). The CDR3 runs to 14 residues. Full variable domain (rest looked up from reference TRBV11-1 and TRBJ1-2): EAEVAQSPRYKITEKSQAVAFWCDPISGHATLYWYRQILGQGPELLVQFQDESVVDDSQLPKDRFSAERLKGVDSTLKIQPAELGDSAMYLCASSPSIGNYGYTFGSGTRLTVV.

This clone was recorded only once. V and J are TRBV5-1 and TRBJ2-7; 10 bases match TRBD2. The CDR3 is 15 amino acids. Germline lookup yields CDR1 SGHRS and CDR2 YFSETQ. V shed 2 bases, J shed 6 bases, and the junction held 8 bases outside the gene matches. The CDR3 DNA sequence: TGCGCCAGCAGCTTTATTTCTAGCGGGAGTCCCGAGCAGTACTTC. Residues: CASSFISSGSPEQYF.

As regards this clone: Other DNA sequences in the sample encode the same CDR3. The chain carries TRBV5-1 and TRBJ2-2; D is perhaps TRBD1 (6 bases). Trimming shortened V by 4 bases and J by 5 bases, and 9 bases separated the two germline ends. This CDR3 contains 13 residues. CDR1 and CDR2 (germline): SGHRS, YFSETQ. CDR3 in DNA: TGCGCCAGCAGCCCACAGGGTACCGGGGAGCTGTTTTTT. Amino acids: CASSPQGTGELFF.

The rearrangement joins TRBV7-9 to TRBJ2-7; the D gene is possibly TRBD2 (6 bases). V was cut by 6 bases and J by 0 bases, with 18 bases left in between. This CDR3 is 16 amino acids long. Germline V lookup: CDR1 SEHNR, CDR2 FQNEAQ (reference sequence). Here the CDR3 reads CASRRILGSGSYEQYF. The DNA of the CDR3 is TGTGCCAGCAGGCGTATCCTGGGTAGCGGCTCCTACGAGCAGTACTTC.

The CDR3 reads CSVESGRAYNEQFF. In DNA form, the CDR3 reads TGCAGCGTCGAAAGCGGGAGGGCCTACAATGAGCAGTTCTTC. This rearrangement joins TRBV29-1 to TRBJ2-1; TRBD2 matches 10 bases. CDR1 and CDR2 from the germline V gene are SQVTM and ANQGSEA. V was pared by 6 bases and J by 2 bases, with 4 bases of the junction left unmatched. The CDR3 is 14 residues long.

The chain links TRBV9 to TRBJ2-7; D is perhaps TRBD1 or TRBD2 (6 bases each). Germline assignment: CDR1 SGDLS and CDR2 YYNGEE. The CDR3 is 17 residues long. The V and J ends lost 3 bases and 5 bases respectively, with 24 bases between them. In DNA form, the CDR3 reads TGTGCCAGCAGCGAGAGGGGGGATATCGGGAGCCCCCACGAGCAGTACTTC. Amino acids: CASSERGDIGSPHEQYF.

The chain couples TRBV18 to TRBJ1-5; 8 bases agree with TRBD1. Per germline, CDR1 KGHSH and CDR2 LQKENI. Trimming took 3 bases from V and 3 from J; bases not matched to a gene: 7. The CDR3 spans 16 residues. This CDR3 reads CASSPSRTGNNQPQHF. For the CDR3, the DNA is TGTGCCAGCTCACCCTCGAGGACAGGGAACAATCAGCCCCAGCATTTT.

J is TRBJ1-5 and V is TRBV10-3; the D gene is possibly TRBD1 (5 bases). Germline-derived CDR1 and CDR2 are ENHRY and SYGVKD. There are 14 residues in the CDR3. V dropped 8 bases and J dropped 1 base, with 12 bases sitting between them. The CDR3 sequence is CAIGGGRSNQPQHF. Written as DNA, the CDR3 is TGTGCCATCGGCGGGGGGAGGAGCAATCAGCCCCAGCATTTT.

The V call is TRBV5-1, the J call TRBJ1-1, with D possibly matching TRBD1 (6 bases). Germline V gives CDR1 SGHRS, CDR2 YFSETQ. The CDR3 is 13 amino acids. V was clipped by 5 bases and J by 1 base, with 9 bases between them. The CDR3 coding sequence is TGCGCCAGCAGTAGGGGGGAGAACACTGAAGCTTTCTTT. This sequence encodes CASSRGENTEAFF. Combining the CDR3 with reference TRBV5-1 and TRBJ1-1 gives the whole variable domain KAGVTQTPRYLIKTRGQQVTLSCSPISGHRSVSWYQQTPGQGLQFLFEYFSETQRNKGNFPGRFSGRQFSNSRSEMNVSTLELGDSALYLCASSRGENTEAFFGQGTRLTVV.

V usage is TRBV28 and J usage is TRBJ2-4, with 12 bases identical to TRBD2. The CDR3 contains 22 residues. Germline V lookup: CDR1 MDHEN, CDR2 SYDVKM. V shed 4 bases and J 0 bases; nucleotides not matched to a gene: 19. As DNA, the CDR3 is TGTGCCAGCAGTTGGGACCACGGGACTAGCGGGTCTAAGCCCCAAGCCAAAAACATTCAGTACTTC. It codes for CASSWDHGTSGSKPQAKNIQYF.

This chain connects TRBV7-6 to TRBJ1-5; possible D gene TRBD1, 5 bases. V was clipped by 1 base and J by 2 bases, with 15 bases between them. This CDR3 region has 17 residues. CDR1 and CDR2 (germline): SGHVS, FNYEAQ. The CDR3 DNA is TGTGCCAGCAGCTTAGAATCGGGGCCCAGGGGCAATCAGCCCCAGCATTTT. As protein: CASSLESGPRGNQPQHF.

This chain's CDR3 is CASSLDRGNEKLFF. As DNA, the CDR3 is TGCGCCAGCAGCTTGGACAGGGGGAATGAAAAACTGTTTTTT. V and J are TRBV5-1 and TRBJ1-4; 8 bases match TRBD1. V lost 0 bases and J lost 5; bases outside the gene matches: 0. This CDR3 comprises 14 residues. Germline-derived CDR1 and CDR2 are SGHRS and YFSETQ.

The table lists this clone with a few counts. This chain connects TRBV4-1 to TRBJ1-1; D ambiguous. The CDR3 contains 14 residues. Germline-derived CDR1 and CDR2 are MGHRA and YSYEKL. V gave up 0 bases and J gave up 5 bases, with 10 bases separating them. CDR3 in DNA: TGCGCCAGCAGCCAAGACCCCTCTCTGACTGAAGCTTTCTTT. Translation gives CASSQDPSLTEAFF.

The DNA for the CDR3 is TGTGCCAGCAGCTCATGGGGGATTCGGGAAAAACTGTTTTTT. This gives the protein CASSSWGIREKLFF. This rearrangement joins TRBV7-9 to TRBJ1-4; tentatively, D is TRBD1 (5 bases). The CDR3 consists of 14 residues. The germline CDR1 and CDR2 sequences are SEHNR and FQNEAQ (reference sequence). Between the trimmed V and J ends, which lost 4 bases and 8 bases, there was a span of 14 bases. The variable domain in full, completed from reference TRBV7-9 and TRBJ1-4, reads DTGVSQNPRHKITKRGQNVTFRCDPISEHNRLYWYRQTLGQGPEFLTYFQNEAQLEKSRLLSDRFSAERPKGSFSTLEIQRTEQGDSAMYLCASSSWGIREKLFFGSGTQLSVL.

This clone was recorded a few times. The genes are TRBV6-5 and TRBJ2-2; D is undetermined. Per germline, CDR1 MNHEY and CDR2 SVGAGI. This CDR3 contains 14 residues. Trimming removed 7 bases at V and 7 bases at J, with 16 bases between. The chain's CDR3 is CASKVRHQVGELFF. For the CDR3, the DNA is TGTGCCAGCAAAGTACGGCATCAGGTCGGGGAGCTGTTTTTT.

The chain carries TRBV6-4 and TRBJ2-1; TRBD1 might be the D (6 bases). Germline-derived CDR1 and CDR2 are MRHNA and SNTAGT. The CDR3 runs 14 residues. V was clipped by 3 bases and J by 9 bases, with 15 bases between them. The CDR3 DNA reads TGTGCCAGCAGTGAAGGGGACACGGCAGGTGAGCAGTTCTTC. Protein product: CASSEGDTAGEQFF.

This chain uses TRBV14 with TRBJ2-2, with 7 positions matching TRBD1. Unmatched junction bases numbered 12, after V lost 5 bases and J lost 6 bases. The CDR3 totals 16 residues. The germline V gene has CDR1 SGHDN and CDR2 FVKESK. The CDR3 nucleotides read TGTGCCAGCAGCGTACAGGGGTCCCTAGCCTCCGGGGAGCTGTTTTTT. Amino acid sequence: CASSVQGSLASGELFF. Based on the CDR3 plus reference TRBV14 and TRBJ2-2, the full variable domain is EAGVTQFPSHSVIEKGQTVTLRCDPISGHDNLYWYRRVMGKEIKFLLHFVKESKQDESGMPNNRFLAERTGGTYSTLKVQPAELEDSGVYFCASSVQGSLASGELFFGEGSRLTVL.

In DNA form, the CDR3 reads TGTGCCAGCAGGATAGCGCTGTACAATGAGCAGTTCTTC. Translation gives CASRIALYNEQFF. The J gene is TRBJ2-1, the V gene TRBV27, with D possibly TRBD2 on 5 matching bases. The germline V gene has CDR1 MNHEY and CDR2 SMNVEV (reference sequence). The V gene lost 6 bases and the J gene lost 4 bases, with 10 bases spanning the gap. The CDR3 runs 13 residues.

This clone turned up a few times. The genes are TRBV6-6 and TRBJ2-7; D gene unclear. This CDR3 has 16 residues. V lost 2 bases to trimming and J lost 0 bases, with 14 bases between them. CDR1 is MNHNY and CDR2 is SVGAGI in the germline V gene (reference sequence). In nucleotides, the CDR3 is TGTGCCAGCAGTTACCCCCCCAACGACGTCTCCTACGAGCAGTACTTC. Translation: CASSYPPNDVSYEQYF.

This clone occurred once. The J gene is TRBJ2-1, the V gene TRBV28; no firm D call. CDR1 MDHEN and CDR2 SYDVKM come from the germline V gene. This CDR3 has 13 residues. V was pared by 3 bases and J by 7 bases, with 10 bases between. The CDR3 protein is CASSLVPANEQFF. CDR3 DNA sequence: TGTGCCAGCAGTTTGGTCCCAGCGAATGAGCAGTTCTTC. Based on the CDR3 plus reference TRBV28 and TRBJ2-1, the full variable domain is DVKVTQSSRYLVKRTGEKVFLECVQDMDHENMFWYRQDPGLGLRLIYFSYDVKMKEKGDIPEGYSVSREKKERFSLILESASTNQTSMYLCASSLVPANEQFFGPGTRLTVL.

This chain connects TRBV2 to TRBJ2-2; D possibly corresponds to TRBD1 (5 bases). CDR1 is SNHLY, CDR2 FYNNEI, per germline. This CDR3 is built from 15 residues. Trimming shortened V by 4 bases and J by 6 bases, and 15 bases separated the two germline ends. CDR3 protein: CASSVSPKQAGELFF. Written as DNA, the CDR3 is TGTGCCAGCAGTGTGTCCCCGAAACAGGCCGGGGAGCTGTTTTTT.

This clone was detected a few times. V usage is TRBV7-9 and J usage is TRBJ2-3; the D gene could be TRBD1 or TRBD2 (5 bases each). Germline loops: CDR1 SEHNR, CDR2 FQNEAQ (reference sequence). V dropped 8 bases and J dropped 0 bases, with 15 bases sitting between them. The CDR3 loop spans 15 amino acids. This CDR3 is CASARDGASTDTQYF. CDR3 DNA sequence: TGTGCCAGCGCCCGGGACGGTGCTAGCACAGATACGCAGTATTTT.

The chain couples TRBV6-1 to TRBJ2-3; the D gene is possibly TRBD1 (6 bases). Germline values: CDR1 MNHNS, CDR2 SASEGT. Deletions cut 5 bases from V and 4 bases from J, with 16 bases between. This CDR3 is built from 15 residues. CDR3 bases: TGTGCCAGCAGTTTCATCTCCGGACAGTCAGATACGCAGTATTTT. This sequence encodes CASSFISGQSDTQYF.

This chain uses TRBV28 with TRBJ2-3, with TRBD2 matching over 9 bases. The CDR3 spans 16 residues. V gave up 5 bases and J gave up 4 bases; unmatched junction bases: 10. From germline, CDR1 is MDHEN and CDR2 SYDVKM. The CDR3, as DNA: TGTGCCAGCAGTAGCGGGAGGCAGGGGTTCGCAGATACGCAGTATTTT. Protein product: CASSSGRQGFADTQYF.